A single T cell receptor (beta chain) is shown here with its context. This CDR3 is built from 13 residues. V lost 4 bases and J 7 bases, leaving 11 bases between the germline ends. Germline CDR1 and CDR2: SNHLY and FYNNEI. This sample is part of a study of early T cells in non-severe SARS-CoV-2 infection. TCRdb recomputed calls from the 5' RACE reads with MiXCR, one row per CDR3 protein. The sample has some 61,000 distinct CDR3 sequences, roughly 9% seen once; the top ten hold about 3.8%. This specimen consisted of whole blood, obtained at baseline. The clonotype originates from an adult who was a healthcare worker with PCR-confirmed SARS-CoV-2 infection or an uninfected control (not recorded which). The rearrangement joins TRBV2 to TRBJ1-5; D unclear. CDR3 protein: CASSGEGGQPQHF. The CDR3 DNA reads as TGTGCCAGCAGTGGCGAGGGAGGCCAGCCCCAGCATTTT.